Below are 24 T cell receptor beta chains sequenced from a single sample in a study of blood T cell repertoires in COVID-19. Profiling relied on immunoSEQ multiplex PCR, and the TCRdb table lists in-frame clones only, not all of them. This sample has fewer than 450,000 clones; roughly 90% occur once, and the top ten carry around 7.9%. Sequencing was done on a sample of peripheral blood. The receptors were gathered from a woman aged 70 to 79 with COVID-19, enrolled during active disease.

The chain couples TRBV28 to TRBJ1-1; 7 bases are shared with TRBD1. The CDR3 extends over 14 amino acids. Germline CDR1 reads MDHEN; CDR2 reads SYDVKM. Unmatched junction bases numbered 9, after V lost 5 bases and J lost 6 bases. Written as DNA, the CDR3 is TGTGCCAGCAGTGAAATACAGGGGCCCCCTGAAGCTTTCTTT. It translates to CASSEIQGPPEAFF.

This chain uses TRBV12-5 with TRBJ1-1; 7 bases map to TRBD1. The germline gives CDR1 LGHNT, CDR2 FRNRAP. V trimming: 1 base; J trimming: 5 bases; junction bases outside the gene matches: 10. This CDR3 has 16 amino acids. The DNA of the CDR3 is TGTGCTAGTGGTTTGGGGGATGCAGGGGGTCGAACTGAAGCTTTCTTT. As protein: CASGLGDAGGRTEAFF.

The V and J genes are TRBV19 and TRBJ1-2; 7 positions agree with TRBD1. Germline CDR1 LNHDA, CDR2 SQIVND (reference sequence). Losses at the gene ends were 3 bases for V and 3 bases for J; bases not matched to a gene: 7. This CDR3 is built from 15 residues. The CDR3, as DNA: TGTGCCAGTAGTATCACAGGGGCAGGGGACTATGGCTACACCTTC. The encoded protein is CASSITGAGDYGYTF.

V and J are TRBV3-1 (or the pseudogene TRBV3-2) and TRBJ2-1, with 9 positions matching TRBD2. CDR1 and CDR2 (germline): LGHDT, YNNKEL (reference sequence). V was pared by 5 bases and J by 5 bases, with 7 bases of the junction left unmatched. The CDR3 spans 15 residues. CDR3 protein: CASSYLAGANNEQFF. CDR3 nucleotides: TGTGCCAGCAGCTACTTAGCGGGGGCCAACAATGAGCAGTTCTTC.

The DNA for the CDR3 is TGTGCCAGCACGTGTGTGACAGGGGGCGCGGCTGGCTACACCTTC. Its translation is CASTCVTGGAAGYTF. The V and J genes are TRBV21-1 and TRBJ1-2; TRBD1 is taken as the D call from the table, unchecked against the DNA. TRBV21-1 has pseudogene status. The CDR3 has 15 residues.

This chain links TRBV4-2 with TRBJ2-3; 9 nucleotides agree with TRBD2. The CDR3 is 16 amino acids. Germline CDR1 and CDR2: LGHNA and YNFKEQ. J lost 6 bases, V lost 0 bases, and 7 bases had no gene match. CDR3: CASSQDGAAGGDTQYF. CDR3 DNA: TGTGCCAGCAGCCAAGATGGGGCAGCGGGGGGTGATACGCAGTATTTT.

The chain is built from TRBV19 and TRBJ2-1; D is possibly TRBD2 (6 bases). The CDR3 has 15 residues. Trimming left V 2 bases short and J 1 base short, with 9 bases between. The germline gives CDR1 LNHDA, CDR2 SQIVND (reference sequence). The CDR3 nucleotides read TGTGCCAGTAGTATAAGTGGGGGGTCCTACAATGAGCAGTTCTTC. Encoded protein: CASSISGGSYNEQFF.

The chain joins TRBV9 to TRBJ2-5; unclear D gene. Germline values: CDR1 SGDLS, CDR2 YYNGEE. CDR3 length: 15 amino acids. V was clipped by 0 bases and J by 4 bases, with 13 bases between them. DNA of the CDR3: TGTGCCAGCAGCGTAGCAGGCTCCTCGATAGAGACCCAGTACTTC. This translates into CASSVAGSSIETQYF.

V gene TRBV6-1 combines with J gene TRBJ2-7, with a weak D call TRBD1 (5 bases). The CDR3 covers 14 residues. Trimming pared 3 bases from V and 2 bases from J, leaving 11 bases between. Germline V gene sequence: CDR1 MNHNS, CDR2 SASEGT. The CDR3 is CASSDSGQAYEQYF. The CDR3 nucleotides are TGTGCCAGCAGTGATAGTGGACAAGCCTACGAGCAGTACTTC.

This rearrangement joins TRBV9 to TRBJ1-5, with D maybe TRBD1 (5 bases). The V gene lost 0 bases and the J gene lost 3 bases, with 10 bases spanning the gap. This CDR3 has 15 residues. From germline, CDR1 is SGDLS and CDR2 YYNGEE. The CDR3 sequence: CASSVGQGYNQPQHF. In DNA form, the CDR3 reads TGTGCCAGCAGCGTAGGGCAGGGATACAATCAGCCCCAGCATTTT. The full variable domain, its missing parts supplied by reference TRBV9 and TRBJ1-5, is DSGVTQTPKHLITATGQRVTLRCSPRSGDLSVYWYQQSLDQGLQFLIQYYNGEERAKGNILERFSAQQFPDLHSELNLSSLELGDSALYFCASSVGQGYNQPQHFGDGTRLSIL.

This sequence joins TRBV19 and TRBJ1-5, with 7 bases matching TRBD1. The CDR3 is 15 residues long. V dropped 8 bases and J dropped 0; count of bases not matched to a gene: 7. Per the germline V gene, CDR1 is LNHDA and CDR2 is SQIVND (reference sequence). CDR3 in amino acids: CASSDRPYSNQPQHF. The CDR3 coding sequence is TGTGCCAGTTCGGACAGGCCCTATAGCAATCAGCCCCAGCATTTT.

This clone was seen more than once but under ten times. CDR3 amino acids: CASSQVPARSGNTIYF. For the CDR3, the DNA is TGTGCCAGCAGCCAAGTTCCAGCGCGCTCTGGAAACACCATATATTTT. V gene TRBV4-2 combines with J gene TRBJ1-3; D not certain. The V gene's germline CDR1 is LGHNA and CDR2 YNFKEQ. V lost 1 base and J 0 bases, leaving 10 bases between the germline ends. This CDR3 spans 16 amino acids.

The table lists this clone with a few counts. In DNA form, the CDR3 reads TGTGCCAGCAGGGGGACAGGGGTTAGCTACGAGCAGTACTTC. Encoded protein: CASRGTGVSYEQYF. The chain combines TRBV6-5 with TRBJ2-7, with 10 bases that match TRBD1. This CDR3 is 14 amino acids long. Germline V gene lookup returns CDR1 MNHEY and CDR2 SVGAGI. The ends lost 6 bases at V and 3 bases at J; junction bases unmatched: 5.

This rearrangement joins TRBV30 to TRBJ1-3; 7 nucleotides agree with TRBD1. The CDR3 has 14 residues. The V segment lost 0 bases and the J segment 3 bases; nucleotides outside the gene matches: 2. Germline CDR1 reads GTSNPN; CDR2 reads SVGIG (reference sequence). The CDR3 protein is CAWSVNRGGNTIYF. As DNA, the CDR3 is TGTGCCTGGAGTGTCAACAGGGGTGGAAACACCATATATTTT.

The rearrangement uses TRBV5-1 and TRBJ1-2, with 10 bases lining up with TRBD1. Germline CDR1 and CDR2: SGHRS and YFSETQ. The CDR3 runs 13 residues. The V segment lost 5 bases and the J segment 9 bases; nucleotides outside the gene matches: 7. As DNA, the CDR3 is TGCGCCAGCAGGGAAGGACAGGGGGAGAGCTACACCTTC. Amino acids: CASREGQGESYTF.

V and J are TRBV7-8 and TRBJ1-5, with D perhaps matching TRBD1 (6 bases). The CDR3 covers 15 residues. Germline CDR1 SGHVS, CDR2 FQNEAQ. V was shortened by 2 bases and J by 4 bases, with 12 bases between the two germline ends. The CDR3: CASSLSGQLNQPQHF. The CDR3 DNA reads as TGTGCCAGCAGCTTATCCGGACAGCTAAATCAGCCCCAGCATTTT.

This clone was detected only a few times. The chain's CDR3 is CASSQDNRGYVEQYF. CDR3 in DNA: TGTGCCAGCAGCCAAGATAACAGGGGCTACGTCGAGCAGTACTTC. This chain links TRBV4-2 with TRBJ2-7; 7 positions agree with TRBD1. V dropped 0 bases and J dropped 6; count of bases not matched to a gene: 8. Germline V gives CDR1 LGHNA, CDR2 YNFKEQ. This CDR3 has 15 residues.

The chain has TRBV28 and TRBJ2-3; 9 nucleotides line up with TRBD2. This CDR3 is 15 amino acids long. J gave up 1 base and V 3 bases, and 2 bases lay outside the gene matches. CDR1 is MDHEN, CDR2 SYDVKM, per germline. CDR3 DNA sequence: TGTGCCAGCAGTTTTCAGCGGGGGGGCACAGATACGCAGTATTTT. Translated, it gives CASSFQRGGTDTQYF.

The chain links TRBV6-5 to TRBJ1-1; 7 bases fit TRBD1. CDR1 MNHEY and CDR2 SVGAGI come from the germline V gene. The CDR3 contains 15 residues. V was clipped by 5 bases and J by 6 bases; unmatched bases: 12. The CDR3 bases are TGTGCCAGCAGTCGGCCAGGGGGTGGGGACCCTGAAGCTTTCTTT. Translating it yields CASSRPGGGDPEAFF.

The chain recombines TRBV10-3 with TRBJ2-3; TRBD2 aligns across 11 bases. The junction had 11 bases not matched to a gene; V was cut back by 5 bases and J by 1 base. Germline assignment: CDR1 ENHRY and CDR2 SYGVKD. This CDR3 has 18 amino acids. CDR3 bases: TGTGCCATCAGTTCACTAGCGGGGGCCCTAAAACGCACAGATACGCAGTATTTT. Translated: CAISSLAGALKRTDTQYF.

The CDR3 region has the DNA TGTGCCAGCAGTTCCGACAGGGGGATTGGAAACACCATATATTTT. Protein: CASSSDRGIGNTIYF. The chain combines TRBV27 with TRBJ1-3; TRBD1 aligns across 9 bases. The trim removed 4 bases at V and 3 bases at J, leaving 4 bases unmatched. Looked up from germline, CDR1 is MNHEY and CDR2 is SMNVEV (reference sequence). The CDR3 loop spans 15 amino acids.

The table lists this clone with a few counts. The V gene is TRBV6-1, the J gene TRBJ2-7, with TRBD1 matching 8 bases. The length of the CDR3 is 15 residues. Trimming removed 3 bases from V and 5 bases from J; junction bases left unmatched: 9. Germline-derived CDR1 and CDR2 are MNHNS and SASEGT. In DNA form, the CDR3 reads TGTGCCAGCAGTGATCCACGGACAGGGAGCAACGAGCAGTACTTC. This sequence encodes CASSDPRTGSNEQYF.

This clone showed up just a few times. The chain recombines TRBV9 with TRBJ2-3, with 8 bases identical to TRBD2. The V gene end was trimmed by 3 bases and the J gene end by 9 bases; junction bases not matched to a gene: 9. CDR1 is SGDLS, CDR2 YYNGEE, per germline. The CDR3 consists of 14 residues. The CDR3 region is CASSAGLEGDTQYF. DNA of the CDR3: TGTGCCAGCAGCGCGGGACTAGAGGGCGACACGCAGTATTTT. The full variable domain, in which reference TRBV9 and TRBJ2-3 provide the parts outside the CDR3, is DSGVTQTPKHLITATGQRVTLRCSPRSGDLSVYWYQQSLDQGLQFLIQYYNGEERAKGNILERFSAQQFPDLHSELNLSSLELGDSALYFCASSAGLEGDTQYFGPGTRLTVL.

This chain joins TRBV6-5 and TRBJ2-7; weak D call: TRBD2 (5 bases). With 3 bases removed from V and 3 bases from J, the gap between germline ends came to 9 bases. This CDR3 has 13 residues. Germline assignment: CDR1 MNHEY and CDR2 SVGAGI. The DNA for the CDR3 is TGTGCCAGCAGTTATGTTCGGGGCTACGAGCAGTACTTC. Encoded protein: CASSYVRGYEQYF.